Presented here are 3 T cell receptor beta chains from one specimen sequenced in a study of T cell responses to AZD1222 COVID-19 vaccine. Only in-frame clones appear in the TCRdb table, and some are missing; sequencing was by immunoSEQ multiplex PCR. The profile covers roughly 76,000 clones, with about 88% appearing a single time and approximately 11% taken by the ten largest. The sequenced sample was peripheral blood, obtained on day 0 of AZD1222 vaccination. The receptors shown here come from an adult in good health.

This chain's CDR3 is CASSSGPSGANVLTF. The DNA of the CDR3 is TGCGCCAGCAGTTCCGGTCCCTCTGGGGCCAACGTCCTGACTTTC. This chain connects TRBV5-1 to TRBJ2-6, with D unresolved. CDR1 is SGHRS, CDR2 YFSETQ, per germline. Trimming took 5 bases from V and 0 from J, leaving 9 bases between them. The CDR3 totals 15 residues. Together with reference TRBV5-1 and TRBJ2-6, the CDR3 gives the full variable domain: KAGVTQTPRYLIKTRGQQVTLSCSPISGHRSVSWYQQTPGQGLQFLFEYFSETQRNKGNFPGRFSGRQFSNSRSEMNVSTLELGDSALYLCASSSGPSGANVLTFGAGSRLTVL.

The V gene is TRBV5-1, the J gene TRBJ2-3, with D perhaps assigned TRBD1 or TRBD2 (5 bases each). The germline gives CDR1 SGHRS, CDR2 YFSETQ. The CDR3 covers 14 residues. Trimming took off 4 bases at V and 4 bases at J, with 13 bases between the two ends. CDR3 amino acids: CASSPQVGADTQYF. CDR3 DNA sequence: TGCGCCAGCAGCCCACAGGTGGGGGCAGATACGCAGTATTTT.

This chain joins TRBV29-1 and TRBJ1-2; the D gene is possibly TRBD1 (5 bases). The V end was cut by 7 bases, the J end by 7 bases, with 19 bases between. CDR1 is SQVTM, CDR2 ANQGSEA, per germline. The CDR3 totals 13 residues. The CDR3 nucleotides read TGCAGCGCTCAACGGGACTCCGGGGGTGGCTACACCTTC. This codes for CSAQRDSGGGYTF.